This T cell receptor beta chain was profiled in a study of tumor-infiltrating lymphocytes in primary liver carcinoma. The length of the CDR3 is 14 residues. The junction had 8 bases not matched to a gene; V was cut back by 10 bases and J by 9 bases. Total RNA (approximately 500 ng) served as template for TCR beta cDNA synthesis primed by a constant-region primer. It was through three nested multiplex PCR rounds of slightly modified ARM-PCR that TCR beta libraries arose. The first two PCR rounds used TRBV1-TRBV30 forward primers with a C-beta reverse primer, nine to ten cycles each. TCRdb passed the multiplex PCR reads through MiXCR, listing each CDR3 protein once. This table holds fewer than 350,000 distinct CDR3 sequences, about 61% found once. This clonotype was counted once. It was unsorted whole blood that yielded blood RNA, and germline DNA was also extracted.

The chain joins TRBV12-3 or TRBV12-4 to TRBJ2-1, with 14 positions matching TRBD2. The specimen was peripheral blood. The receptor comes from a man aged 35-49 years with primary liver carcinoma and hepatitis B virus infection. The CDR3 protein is CATTGTSGSGEQFF. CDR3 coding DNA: TGTGCCACGACCGGGACTAGCGGGAGCGGTGAGCAGTTCTTC.